This T cell receptor beta chain was found in a study of cytomegalovirus exposure and HLA in healthy donors. Whole-study results and caveats: In a later analysis, the majority of CMV-associated beta chains seemingly showed HLA restriction. Some V segments, TRBV6-2 and TRBV6-3 among them, were indistinguishable and were therefore excluded. Cytomegalovirus status, reportedly, was diagnosed with high specificity and sensitivity by the classifier.

This clone was observed a handful of times. Its antigen is not identified. Per the germline V gene, CDR1 is SGHRS and CDR2 is YFSETQ. The CDR3 runs 11 residues. With 3 bases removed from V and 2 bases from J, the gap between germline ends came to 3 bases. 13 Jbeta primers and 60 Vbeta primers were used for the PCR. The table came from immunoSEQ multiplex PCR; TCRdb's copy has only in-frame clones and leaves some out. The data hold 130,000 or so clones, with 60% to 80% observed a single time. Material: PBMCs. This TCR was recovered from a man aged 50-60 years in good health and CMV-seronegative. The chain is built from TRBV5-1 and TRBJ2-7; the D is unclear. In nucleotides, the CDR3 is TGCGCCAGCAGCTCGGCCTACGAGCAGTACTTC. It codes for CASSSAYEQYF.